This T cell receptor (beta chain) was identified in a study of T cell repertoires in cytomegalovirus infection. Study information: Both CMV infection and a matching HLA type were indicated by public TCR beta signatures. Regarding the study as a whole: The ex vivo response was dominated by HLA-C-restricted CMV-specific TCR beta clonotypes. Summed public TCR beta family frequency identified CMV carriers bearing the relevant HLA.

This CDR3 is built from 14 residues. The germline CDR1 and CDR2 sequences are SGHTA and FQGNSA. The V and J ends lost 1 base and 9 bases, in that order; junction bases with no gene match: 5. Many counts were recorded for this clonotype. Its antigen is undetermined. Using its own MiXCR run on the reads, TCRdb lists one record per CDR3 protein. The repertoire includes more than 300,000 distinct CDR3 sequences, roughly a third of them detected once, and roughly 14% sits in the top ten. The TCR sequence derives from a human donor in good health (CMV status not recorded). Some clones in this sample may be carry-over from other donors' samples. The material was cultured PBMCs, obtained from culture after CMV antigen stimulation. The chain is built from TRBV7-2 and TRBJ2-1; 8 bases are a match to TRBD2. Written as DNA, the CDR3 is TGTGCCAGCAGCTTAGGGGGACTAGGGGGTGAGCAGTTCTTC. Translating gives CASSLGGLGGEQFF. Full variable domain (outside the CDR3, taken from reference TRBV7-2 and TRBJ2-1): GAGVSQSPSNKVTEKGKDVELRCDPISGHTALYWYRQSLGQGLEFLIYFQGNSAPDKSGLPSDRFSAERTGGSVSTLTIQRTQQEDSAVYLCASSLGGLGGEQFFGPGTRLTVL.